The T cell receptor beta chain under discussion was sequenced for a study of OX40 agonist ivuxolimab in advanced cancers. The CDR3 length is 14 residues. The trim removed 4 bases at V and 1 base at J, leaving 4 bases unmatched. Germline V gene lookup returns CDR1 MDHEN and CDR2 SYDVKM. Measured with immunoSEQ multiplex PCR; TCRdb has only the in-frame clones, and not every one. The sample comprises roughly 80,000 clones, around 84% of which are singletons, and 6.6% rests with the top ten. The specimen was CD4+ or CD8+ T cells sorted from blood, collected in a trial of the OX40 agonist ivuxolimab. This clonotype was sampled from an adult with an advanced solid tumor such as melanoma, head and neck, liver or kidney cancer. The V gene is TRBV28, the J gene TRBJ2-7, with 7 bases matching TRBD1. CDR3 sequence: CASSYRGHSYEQYF. The CDR3 DNA follows: TGTGCCAGCAGTTACAGGGGACATTCCTACGAGCAGTACTTC.